These 16 T cell receptor beta chains share one sample of origin, sequenced in a study of cytomegalovirus exposure and HLA in healthy donors (dated by TCRdb to the late 2010s). Library preparation employed the immunoSEQ multiplex PCR assay. TCRdb stores this immuneACCESS table with in-frame sequences only. Part of the clones is absent; in the studies checked, under half of the shortfall reflects unresolved V genes, and no reason is known for the rest. The sample profile shows more than 85,000 clones; approximately 86% of them were found once. Clones ranked in the top ten supply roughly 4% of the sample. The sample was PBMCs. The receptors originated from a woman aged 18-30 years in good health and CMV-seropositive.

The rearrangement uses TRBV18 and TRBJ2-7; no reliable D call. This CDR3 is 11 amino acids long. Looked up from germline, CDR1 is KGHSH and CDR2 is LQKENI. V lost 4 bases, J lost 4 bases, and 5 bases lay in between. The CDR3 sequence is CASSLQYEQYF. CDR3 bases: TGTGCCAGCTCACTCCAGTACGAGCAGTACTTC.

This chain connects TRBV6-5 to TRBJ2-5, with TRBD1 matching 12 bases. This CDR3 has 15 residues. Germline trimming cut 7 bases from V and 4 bases from J; bases unmatched to any gene: 7. The V gene's germline CDR1 is MNHEY and CDR2 SVGAGI. The CDR3 DNA is TGTGCCAGCACCGGGACAGGGGGCTTTTCAGAGACCCAGTACTTC. Translation: CASTGTGGFSETQYF.

This chain joins TRBV13 and TRBJ1-1; 8 bases fit TRBD1. The CDR3 runs to 15 residues. From germline, CDR1 is PRHDT and CDR2 FYEKMQ (reference sequence). Germline trimming cut 4 bases from V and 5 bases from J; bases unmatched to any gene: 9. CDR3 nucleotide sequence: TGTGCCAGCAGCTCACCAGGGGGCGCCCGGACTGAAGCTTTCTTT. Protein: CASSSPGGARTEAFF.

This chain links TRBV19 with TRBJ2-1; D remains unclear. Germline V gene data show CDR1 as LNHDA and CDR2 as SQIVND (reference sequence). The CDR3 extends over 12 amino acids. V was pared by 3 bases and J by 8 bases, with 8 bases between. The CDR3 spells CASSIRTDEQFF. The CDR3 coding sequence is TGTGCCAGTAGTATCCGAACGGATGAGCAGTTCTTC.

The chain is built from TRBV6-1 and TRBJ2-7; perhaps TRBD1 as D (6 bases). The V and J ends lost 6 bases and 2 bases respectively, with 11 bases between them. This CDR3 is built from 13 residues. Germline values: CDR1 MNHNS, CDR2 SASEGT. Written as DNA, the CDR3 is TGTGCCAGCAGGCCGGGACATCCCTACGAGCAGTACTTC. This translates into CASRPGHPYEQYF.

The genes are TRBV5-1 and TRBJ2-1; the match to TRBD2 covers 7 bases. Germline V CDR1 and CDR2: SGHRS, YFSETQ. V gave up 2 bases and J gave up 9 bases; unmatched junction bases: 5. This CDR3 region has 13 residues. For the CDR3, the DNA is TGCGCCAGCAGCTTCGGACTAGATAGTGAGCAGTTCTTC. It specifies CASSFGLDSEQFF.

The J gene is TRBJ2-7, the V gene TRBV18; 8 bases are a match to TRBD1. CDR3 length: 13 residues. V lost 4 bases, J lost 4 bases, and 3 bases stayed unmatched. Germline V gene data show CDR1 as KGHSH and CDR2 as LQKENI. The CDR3 protein is CASSRDRGYEQYF. The CDR3 DNA reads as TGTGCCAGCTCACGAGACAGGGGTTACGAGCAGTACTTC.

V and J are TRBV4-1 and TRBJ1-2; 7 nucleotides match TRBD1. After removal of 3 bases from V and 4 bases from J, the junction contained 17 bases not matched to a gene. From germline, CDR1 is MGHRA and CDR2 YSYEKL. CDR3 length: 18 residues. This CDR3 reads CASSHLFRDRGAGYGYTF. The CDR3 DNA follows: TGCGCCAGCAGCCACCTTTTCCGGGACAGAGGTGCCGGCTATGGCTACACCTTC.

The sample holds a few counts of this clone. The chain has TRBV4-1 and TRBJ1-1; D not certain. Between the trimmed V and J ends, which lost 5 bases and 3 bases, there was a span of 7 bases. Germline V lookup: CDR1 MGHRA, CDR2 YSYEKL. The CDR3 sequence is 12 residues long. CDR3 DNA sequence: TGCGCCAGCAGCGACGGAGACACTGAAGCTTTCTTT. It codes for CASSDGDTEAFF.

V usage is TRBV9 and J usage is TRBJ1-6; 7 bases align to TRBD1. Losses at the gene ends were 4 bases for V and 6 bases for J; bases not matched to a gene: 16. Germline assignment: CDR1 SGDLS and CDR2 YYNGEE. The CDR3 length is 18 residues. This CDR3 is CASSPRTGDVPVNSPLHF. The DNA of the CDR3 is TGTGCCAGCAGCCCCCGGACAGGCGATGTTCCCGTTAATTCACCCCTCCACTTT. Variable domain in full (rest from reference TRBV9 and TRBJ1-6): DSGVTQTPKHLITATGQRVTLRCSPRSGDLSVYWYQQSLDQGLQFLIQYYNGEERAKGNILERFSAQQFPDLHSELNLSSLELGDSALYFCASSPRTGDVPVNSPLHFGNGTRLTVT.

The chain carries TRBV28 and TRBJ2-2, with D possibly being TRBD1 (6 bases). V lost 5 bases and J lost 6, with 10 bases in between. The CDR3 is 13 residues long. Germline CDR1 reads MDHEN; CDR2 reads SYDVKM. The CDR3 sequence is CASSPDSSGELFF. The CDR3 DNA reads TGTGCCAGCAGTCCGGACAGTTCCGGGGAGCTGTTTTTT. The entire variable domain, with the rest obtained from reference TRBV28 and TRBJ2-2, is as follows: DVKVTQSSRYLVKRTGEKVFLECVQDMDHENMFWYRQDPGLGLRLIYFSYDVKMKEKGDIPEGYSVSREKKERFSLILESASTNQTSMYLCASSPDSSGELFFGEGSRLTVL.

This clone was counted only a few times. Other DNA sequences of this sample code for an identical CDR3. The CDR3 spells CASSSRDRGSYNEQFF. CDR3 bases: TGTGCCAGCAGCTCCCGGGACAGGGGCTCCTACAATGAGCAGTTCTTC. The rearrangement uses TRBV11-3 and TRBJ2-1; 10 nucleotides align to TRBD1. Germline trimming cut 4 bases from V and 0 bases from J; bases unmatched to any gene: 3. This CDR3 is 16 amino acids long. The V gene's germline CDR1 is SGHNT and CDR2 YENEEA.

The gene calls are TRBV4-1 and TRBJ2-7; a weak D match, TRBD1 (6 bases). V lost 1 base, J lost 6 bases, and 13 bases lay in between. The CDR3 is 14 amino acids. Germline V gives CDR1 MGHRA, CDR2 YSYEKL. The CDR3 reads CASSQGQGLGEQYF. DNA of the CDR3: TGCGCCAGCAGCCAAGGTCAGGGGTTGGGCGAGCAGTACTTC.

This clone came up a few times. The rearrangement links TRBV2 to TRBJ2-7, with a tentative D call TRBD1 (6 bases). V was clipped by 10 bases and J by 6 bases, with 16 bases between them. Germline CDR1 is SNHLY and CDR2 is FYNNEI. The CDR3 spans 12 residues. This CDR3 reads CATTTGLGEQYF. CDR3 DNA: TGTGCCACCACAACAGGGTTGGGCGAGCAGTACTTC.

CDR3 sequence: CASSFGPYF. The CDR3 DNA reads as TGTGCCAGCAGCTTCGGTCCGTACTTC. The chain is built from TRBV7-3 and TRBJ2-7; D is unresolved. Per germline, CDR1 SGHTA and CDR2 FQGTGA. The CDR3 has 9 residues. Trimming took 3 bases from V and 12 from J, leaving 6 bases between them.

This rearrangement joins TRBV9 to TRBJ1-3; a possible D gene is TRBD1 (5 bases). This CDR3 region has 19 residues. V shed 0 bases and J shed 1 base, with 20 bases lying between them. Germline V gives CDR1 SGDLS, CDR2 YYNGEE. The CDR3 here is CASSVAPFVPGLSGNTIYF. DNA for the CDR3: TGTGCCAGCAGCGTAGCTCCTTTTGTACCAGGGTTGTCTGGAAACACCATATATTTT.